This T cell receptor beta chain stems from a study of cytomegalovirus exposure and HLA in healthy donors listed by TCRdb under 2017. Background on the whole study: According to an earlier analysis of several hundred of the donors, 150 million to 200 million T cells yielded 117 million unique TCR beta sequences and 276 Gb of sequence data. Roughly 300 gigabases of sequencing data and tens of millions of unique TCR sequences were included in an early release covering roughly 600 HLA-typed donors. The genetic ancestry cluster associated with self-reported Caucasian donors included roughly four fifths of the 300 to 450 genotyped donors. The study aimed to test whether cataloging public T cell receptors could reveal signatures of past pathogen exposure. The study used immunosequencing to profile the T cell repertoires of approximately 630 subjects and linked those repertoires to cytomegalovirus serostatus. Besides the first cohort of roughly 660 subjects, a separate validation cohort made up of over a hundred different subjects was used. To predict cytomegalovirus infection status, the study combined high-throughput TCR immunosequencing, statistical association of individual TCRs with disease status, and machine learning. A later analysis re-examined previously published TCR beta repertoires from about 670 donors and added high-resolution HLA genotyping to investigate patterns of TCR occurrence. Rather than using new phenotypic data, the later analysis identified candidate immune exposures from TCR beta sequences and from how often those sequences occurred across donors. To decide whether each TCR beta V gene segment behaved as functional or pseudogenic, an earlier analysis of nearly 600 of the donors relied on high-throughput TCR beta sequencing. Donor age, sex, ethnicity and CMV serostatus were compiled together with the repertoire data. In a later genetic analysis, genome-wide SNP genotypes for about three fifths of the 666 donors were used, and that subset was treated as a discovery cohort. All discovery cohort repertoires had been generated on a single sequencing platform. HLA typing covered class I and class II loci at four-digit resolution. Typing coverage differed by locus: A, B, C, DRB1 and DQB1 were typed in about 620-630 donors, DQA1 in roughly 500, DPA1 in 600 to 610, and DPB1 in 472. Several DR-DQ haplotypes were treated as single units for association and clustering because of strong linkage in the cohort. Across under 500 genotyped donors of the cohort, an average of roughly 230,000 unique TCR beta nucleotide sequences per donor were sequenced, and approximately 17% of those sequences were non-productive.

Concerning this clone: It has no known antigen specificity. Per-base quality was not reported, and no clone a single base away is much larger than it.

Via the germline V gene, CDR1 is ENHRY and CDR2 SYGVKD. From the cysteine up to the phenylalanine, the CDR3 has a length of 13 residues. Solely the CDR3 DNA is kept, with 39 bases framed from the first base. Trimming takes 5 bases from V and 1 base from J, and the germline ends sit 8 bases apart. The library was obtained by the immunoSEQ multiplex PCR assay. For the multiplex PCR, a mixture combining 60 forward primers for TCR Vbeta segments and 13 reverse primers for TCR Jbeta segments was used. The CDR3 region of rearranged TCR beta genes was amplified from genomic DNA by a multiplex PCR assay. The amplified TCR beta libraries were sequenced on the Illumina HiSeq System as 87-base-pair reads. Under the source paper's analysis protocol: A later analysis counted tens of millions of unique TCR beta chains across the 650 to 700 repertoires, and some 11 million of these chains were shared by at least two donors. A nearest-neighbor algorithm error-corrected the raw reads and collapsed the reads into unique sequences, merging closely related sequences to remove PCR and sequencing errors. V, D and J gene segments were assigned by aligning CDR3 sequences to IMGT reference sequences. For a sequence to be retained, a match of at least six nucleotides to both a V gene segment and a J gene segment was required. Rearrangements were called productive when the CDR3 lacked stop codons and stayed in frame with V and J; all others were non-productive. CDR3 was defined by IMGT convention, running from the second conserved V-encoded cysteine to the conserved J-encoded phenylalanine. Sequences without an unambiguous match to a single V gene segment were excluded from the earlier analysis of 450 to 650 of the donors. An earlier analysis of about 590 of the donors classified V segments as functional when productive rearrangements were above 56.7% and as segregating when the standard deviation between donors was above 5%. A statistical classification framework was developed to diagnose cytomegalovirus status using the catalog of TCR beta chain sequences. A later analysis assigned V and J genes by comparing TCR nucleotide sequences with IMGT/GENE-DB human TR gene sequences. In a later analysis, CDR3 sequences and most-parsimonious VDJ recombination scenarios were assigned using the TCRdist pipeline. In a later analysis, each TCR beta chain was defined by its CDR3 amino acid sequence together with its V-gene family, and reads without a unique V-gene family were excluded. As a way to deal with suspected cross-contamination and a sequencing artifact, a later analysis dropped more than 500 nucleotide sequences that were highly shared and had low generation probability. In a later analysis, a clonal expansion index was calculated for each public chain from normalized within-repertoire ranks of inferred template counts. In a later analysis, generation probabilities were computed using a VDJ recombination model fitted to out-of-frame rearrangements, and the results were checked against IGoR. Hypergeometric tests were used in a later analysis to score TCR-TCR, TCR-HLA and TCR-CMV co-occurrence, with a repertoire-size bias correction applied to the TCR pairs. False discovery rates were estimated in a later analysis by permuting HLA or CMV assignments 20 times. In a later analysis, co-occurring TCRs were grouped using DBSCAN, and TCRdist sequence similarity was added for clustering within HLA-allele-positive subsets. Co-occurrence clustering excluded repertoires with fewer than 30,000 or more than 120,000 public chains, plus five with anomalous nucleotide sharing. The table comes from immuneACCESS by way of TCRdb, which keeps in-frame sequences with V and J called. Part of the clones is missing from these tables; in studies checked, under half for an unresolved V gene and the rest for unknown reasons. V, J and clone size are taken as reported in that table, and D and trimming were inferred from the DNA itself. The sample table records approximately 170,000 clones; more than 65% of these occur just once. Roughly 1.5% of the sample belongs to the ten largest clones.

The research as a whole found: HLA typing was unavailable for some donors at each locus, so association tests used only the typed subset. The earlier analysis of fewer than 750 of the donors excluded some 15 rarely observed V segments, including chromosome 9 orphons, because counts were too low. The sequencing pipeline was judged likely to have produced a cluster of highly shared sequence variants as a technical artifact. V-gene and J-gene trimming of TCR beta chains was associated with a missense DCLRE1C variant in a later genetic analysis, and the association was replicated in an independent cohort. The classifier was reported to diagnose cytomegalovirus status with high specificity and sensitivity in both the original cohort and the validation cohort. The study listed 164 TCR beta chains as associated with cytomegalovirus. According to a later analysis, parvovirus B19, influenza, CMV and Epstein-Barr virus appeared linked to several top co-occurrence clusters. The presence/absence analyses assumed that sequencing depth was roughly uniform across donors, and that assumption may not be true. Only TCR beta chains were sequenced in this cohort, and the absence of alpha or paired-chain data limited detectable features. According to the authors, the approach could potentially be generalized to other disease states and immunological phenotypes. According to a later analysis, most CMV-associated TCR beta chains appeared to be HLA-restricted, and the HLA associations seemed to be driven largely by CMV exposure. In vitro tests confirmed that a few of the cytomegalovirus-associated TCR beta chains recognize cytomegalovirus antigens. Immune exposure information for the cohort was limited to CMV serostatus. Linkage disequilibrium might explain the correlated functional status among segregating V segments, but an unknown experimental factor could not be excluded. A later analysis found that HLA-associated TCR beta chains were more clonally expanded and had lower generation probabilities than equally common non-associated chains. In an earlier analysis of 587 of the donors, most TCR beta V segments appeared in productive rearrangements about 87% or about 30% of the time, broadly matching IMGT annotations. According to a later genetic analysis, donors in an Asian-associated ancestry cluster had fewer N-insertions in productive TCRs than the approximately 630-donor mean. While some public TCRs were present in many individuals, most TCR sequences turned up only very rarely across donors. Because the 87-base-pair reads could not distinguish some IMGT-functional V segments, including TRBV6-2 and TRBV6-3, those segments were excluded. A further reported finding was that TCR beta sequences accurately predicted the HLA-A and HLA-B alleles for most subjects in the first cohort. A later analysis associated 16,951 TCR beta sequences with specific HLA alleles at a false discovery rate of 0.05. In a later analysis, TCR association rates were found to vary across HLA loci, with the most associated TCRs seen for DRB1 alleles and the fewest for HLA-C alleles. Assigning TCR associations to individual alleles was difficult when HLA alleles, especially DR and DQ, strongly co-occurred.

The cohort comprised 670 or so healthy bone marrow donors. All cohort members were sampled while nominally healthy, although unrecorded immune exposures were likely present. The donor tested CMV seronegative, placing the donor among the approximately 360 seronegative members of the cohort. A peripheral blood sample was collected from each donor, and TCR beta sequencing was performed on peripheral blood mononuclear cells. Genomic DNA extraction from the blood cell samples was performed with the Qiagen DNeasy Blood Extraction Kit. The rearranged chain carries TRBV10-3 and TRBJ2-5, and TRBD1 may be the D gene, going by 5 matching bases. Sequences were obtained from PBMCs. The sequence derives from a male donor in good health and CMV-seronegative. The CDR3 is CAISRTPQETQYF. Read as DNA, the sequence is TGTGCCATCAGTCGGACACCCCAAGAGACCCAGTACTTC.